This T cell receptor beta chain was sequenced during a study of OX40 agonist ivuxolimab in advanced cancers. The protocol was immunoSEQ multiplex PCR, while the TCRdb copy is restricted to in-frame clones and leaves out a portion. The sample has 45,000 to 60,000 clones; 70% to 80% are singletons. The CDR3 extends over 17 amino acids. In germline, CDR1 is SGHRS, CDR2 YFSETQ. V lost 0 bases to trimming and J lost 9 bases; unmatched junction nucleotides: 16. This clone has more than one count but fewer than ten. The input for sequencing was CD4+ or CD8+ T cells sorted from blood, taken in a trial of the OX40 agonist ivuxolimab. The chain couples TRBV5-1 to TRBJ1-2, with 8 positions matching TRBD1. This sequence originates from an adult with an advanced solid tumor such as melanoma, head and neck, liver or kidney cancer. CDR3 in DNA: TGCGCCAGCAGCTTGGCTGGTCCGGGGACAGGACAGGAGAGCTACACCTTC. Its translation is CASSLAGPGTGQESYTF.